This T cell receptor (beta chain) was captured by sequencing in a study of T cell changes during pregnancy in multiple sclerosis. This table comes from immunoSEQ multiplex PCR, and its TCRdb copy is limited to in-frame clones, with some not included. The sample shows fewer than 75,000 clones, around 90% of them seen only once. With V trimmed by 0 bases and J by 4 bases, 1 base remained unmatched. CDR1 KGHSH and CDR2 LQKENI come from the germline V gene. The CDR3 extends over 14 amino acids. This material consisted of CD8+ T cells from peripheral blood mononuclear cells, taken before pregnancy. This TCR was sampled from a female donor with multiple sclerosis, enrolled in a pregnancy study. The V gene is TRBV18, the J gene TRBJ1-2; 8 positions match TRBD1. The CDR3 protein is CASSPPDRAYGYTF. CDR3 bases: TGTGCCAGCTCACCACCGGACAGGGCCTATGGCTACACCTTC.